Below, 8 T cell receptor beta chains from the same sample are listed, as sequenced in a study of shared clonotypes between healthy human individuals. TCRdb keeps only in-frame clones here, not all; method: immunoSEQ multiplex PCR. Seen here are roughly 1,500,000 clones, approximately 98.5% observed once, and the top ten hold about 0.4%. The sample consisted of naive CD4+ T cells sorted from blood. Regarding subset: CD45RA+ positively selected. The receptors were gathered from a man aged 30 to 45 in good health.

The V call is TRBV4-3, the J call TRBJ2-4; 7 bases map to TRBD2. This CDR3 is 18 amino acids long. The V and J ends lost 0 bases and 9 bases, in that order; junction bases with no gene match: 17. From germline, CDR1 is LGHNA and CDR2 YSLEER. CDR3 protein: CASSQDGGGPLARGIQYF. In DNA form, the CDR3 reads TGCGCCAGCAGCCAAGATGGCGGGGGACCCCTGGCCCGGGGCATTCAGTACTTC.

The chain has TRBV15 and TRBJ2-7; D gene ambiguous. V lost 0 bases to trimming and J lost 5 bases, with 20 bases between them. The CDR3 spans 17 residues. Looked up from germline, CDR1 is LNHNV and CDR2 is YYDKDF (reference sequence). The CDR3 here is CATSRDQRATLGDEQYF. The CDR3 DNA reads TGTGCCACCAGCAGAGATCAGAGAGCGACACTCGGCGACGAGCAGTACTTC.

This chain connects TRBV7-9 to TRBJ2-7; 7 positions agree with TRBD1. Germline CDR1 SEHNR, CDR2 FQNEAQ (reference sequence). The CDR3 sequence is 15 residues long. Unmatched junction bases numbered 8, after V lost 5 bases and J lost 1 base. For the CDR3, the DNA is TGTGCCAGCAGCCCGTACACAGGGGAATCCTACGAGCAGTACTTC. It is translated as CASSPYTGESYEQYF.

This clone was seen a handful of times. This sample includes further DNA sequences coding for the same CDR3. The chain carries TRBV5-1 and TRBJ1-1, with D perhaps TRBD1 (5 bases). Germline CDR1 and CDR2: SGHRS and YFSETQ. The CDR3 is made up of 13 amino acids. The germline V and J ends were trimmed by 2 bases and 1 base, with 6 bases remaining between them. CDR3 amino acids: CASSLQENTEAFF. CDR3 nucleotide sequence: TGCGCCAGCAGCTTACAGGAGAACACTGAAGCTTTCTTT.

With respect to this clone: A much larger clonotype is one base distant, so this may be a read error. The chain uses TRBV6-4 and TRBJ2-3; 11 bases line up with TRBD2. The CDR3 contains 15 residues. V trimming: 5 bases; J trimming: 0 bases; junction bases outside the gene matches: 1. Germline V gene lookup returns CDR1 MRHNA and CDR2 SNTAGT. CDR3 in amino acids: CASSRTSGSTDTQYF. The DNA of the CDR3 is TGTGCCAGCAGTAGGACTAGCGGGAGCACAGATACGCAGTATTTT.

This rearrangement joins TRBV7-2 to TRBJ2-7; TRBD2 might be the D (5 bases). V dropped 7 bases and J dropped 2 bases, with 18 bases sitting between them. The length of the CDR3 is 15 residues. Germline CDR1 and CDR2: SGHTA and FQGNSA. In nucleotides, the CDR3 is TGTGCCAGCACCAAACAACCCGGGATTACCTACGAGCAGTACTTC. Its protein product is CASTKQPGITYEQYF.

The chain combines TRBV12-5 with TRBJ2-1, with TRBD2 matching 9 bases. Unmatched junction bases numbered 4, after V lost 0 bases and J lost 4 bases. The CDR3 spans 16 residues. Germline CDR1 LGHNT, CDR2 FRNRAP. CDR3 in amino acids: CASGLVLTSGYNEQFF. CDR3 in DNA: TGTGCTAGTGGTTTGGTACTCACTAGCGGGTACAATGAGCAGTTCTTC.

The chain couples TRBV7-9 to TRBJ2-5; 7 bases agree with TRBD1. CDR1 is SEHNR and CDR2 is FQNEAQ in the germline V gene (reference sequence). CDR3 length equals 14 residues. The V segment lost 5 bases and the J segment 5 bases; nucleotides outside the gene matches: 8. CDR3 sequence (DNA): TGTGCCAGCAGCCCGGGACAGCCCTGGGAGACCCAGTACTTC. The encoded protein is CASSPGQPWETQYF.